Listed below are T cell receptor beta chains from one sample, sequenced in a study of CD8 T cells in Susac syndrome. TCRdb called the immunoSEQ multiplex PCR reads again in MiXCR, with one record for every CDR3 protein. The sample has 100,000 or so distinct CDR3 sequences, 85% to 95% seen once. The sample was CD8+ T cells from PBMCs. Receptors originate from a human donor in good health. The CDR3 runs from the conserved cysteine through the conserved F or W. Fields, in order: V gene, clone size, D gene, J gene, CDR3 DNA, CDR3 protein. The D gene is left open where the match is weak. Clone sizes are given selectively: once, few, many, or a class where the clone is expanded.

>TRBV3-1|NA|NA|TRBJ2-1
TGTGCCAGCAGCCAAGATACCGGGAGCCGAATCTTC
CASSQDTGSRIF
>TRBV9|NA|TRBD2|TRBJ2-7
TGTGCCAGCAGCCCCTCGGAGGGCGGGAGATACGAGCAGTACTTC
CASSPSEGGRYEQYF
>TRBV5-1|NA|NA|TRBJ1-1
TGCGCCAGCAGCTTGTATGGAGGGATAAGGGACACTGAAGCTTTCTTT
CASSLYGGIRDTEAFF
>TRBV20-1|NA|TRBD1|TRBJ2-1
TGCAGTGCTAGAGAAGGACGGGGACAGGGGCAGTTCTTC
CSAREGRGQGQFF
>TRBV5-1|NA|NA|TRBJ2-7
TGCGCCAGCAGCTCTTACTACGAGCAGTACTTC
CASSSYYEQYF
>TRBV4-3|NA|NA|TRBJ1-1
TGCGCCAGCAGCCAAGATCCAGGGCGCACTGAAGCTTTCTTT
CASSQDPGRTEAFF
>TRBV4-2|NA|NA|TRBJ1-6
TGTGCCAGCACGGGGGACGGGGGTAATTCACCCCTCCACTTT
CASTGDGGNSPLHF
>TRBV6-2/TRBV6-3|NA|TRBD1|TRBJ1-6
TGTGCCAGCAGTTCAGACAGGGGAAGGACCTATAATTCACCCCTCCACTTT
CASSSDRGRTYNSPLHF
>TRBV24-1|once|NA|TRBJ2-1
TGTGCCACCAGTGATTCGGTAGCCAGTGAGCAGTTCTTC
CATSDSVASEQFF
>TRBV6-1|NA|TRBD1|TRBJ1-2
TGTGCCAGCAGTCCCCACCGCCGAGACAGGGGAGGCGGCTACACCTTC
CASSPHRRDRGGGYTF
>TRBV11-2|NA|TRBD2|TRBJ2-3
TGTGCCAGCAGCTCCATTAGCGGGAGCAATAGAGATACGCAGTATTTT
CASSSISGSNRDTQYF
>TRBV7-2|NA|NA|TRBJ1-1
TGTGCCAGCAGGAGACAGGCCGTGAACACTGAAGCTTTCTTT
CASRRQAVNTEAFF
>TRBV13|NA|TRBD1|TRBJ2-5
TGTGCCAGCAGCTTTAAAACAGGGGGTCAAGAGACCCAGTACTTC
CASSFKTGGQETQYF
>TRBV4-2|NA|NA|TRBJ1-6
TGTGCCAGCAGCCAAGCTGGACAGCTCAATTCACCCCTCCACTTT
CASSQAGQLNSPLHF
>TRBV7-2|NA|TRBD2|TRBJ2-3
TGTGCCAGCGGTCTAGCGGGAGGGCCCGGAGATACGCAGTATTTT
CASGLAGGPGDTQYF
>TRBV20-1|NA|TRBD1|TRBJ1-1
TGCAGTGCTGACAGGGAGAACACTGAAGCTTTCTTT
CSADRENTEAFF
>TRBV20-1|NA|TRBD1|TRBJ2-3
TGCAGTGCCAGGGACAGTAACACAGATACGCAGTATTTT
CSARDSNTDTQYF
>TRBV27|NA|NA|TRBJ1-2
TGTGCCAGCAGTCCCTTACCCCCAGGGAACTATGGCTACACCTTC
CASSPLPPGNYGYTF
>TRBV20-1|NA|NA|TRBJ2-5
TGCAGTGCTAGGTTTAACGGGGAGACCCAGTACTTC
CSARFNGETQYF
>TRBV19|once|NA|TRBJ1-4
TGTGCCAGTAGGACGGTAACGACAACTAATGAAAAACTGTTTTTT
CASRTVTTTNEKLFF
>TRBV11-2|NA|NA|TRBJ2-7
TGTGCCAGCGCCCCGCGGTCCTACGAGCAGTACTTC
CASAPRSYEQYF
>TRBV7-9|NA|NA|TRBJ2-7
TGTGCCAGCAGTTCTCGAGGCGAGCAGTACTTC
CASSSRGEQYF
>TRBV7-2|NA|NA|TRBJ1-6
TGTGCCAGCAGCTTAGCGGGCAGGAGTAATTCACCCCTCCACTTT
CASSLAGRSNSPLHF
>TRBV6-1|NA|TRBD2|TRBJ2-1
TGTGCCAGTGCGACAGGACTAGCGGGATACGAGCAGTTCTTC
CASATGLAGYEQFF
>TRBV19|NA|TRBD1|TRBJ2-1
TGTGCCAGTAGTATAGTTTGGGACAGGGGGGCCAATGAGCAGTTCTTC
CASSIVWDRGANEQFF
>TRBV18|NA|TRBD1|TRBJ1-5
TGTGCCAGCTCACCTGGGACAGGCAGAGGTCAGCCCCAGCATTTT
CASSPGTGRGQPQHF
>TRBV7-2|NA|NA|TRBJ1-3
TGTGCCAGCAGCTTAGAAGCTCCCGGGGACCTCTCTGGAAACACCATATATTTT
CASSLEAPGDLSGNTIYF
>TRBV9|NA|TRBD1|TRBJ1-2
TGTGCCAGCAGCGTCACAGGGGTCGGTGGCTACACCTTC
CASSVTGVGGYTF
>TRBV6-2/TRBV6-3|NA|NA|TRBJ2-7
TGTGCCAGCAGTTACGCACAGGGGAGGGGCGAGCAGTACTTC
CASSYAQGRGEQYF
>TRBV4-2|NA|NA|TRBJ2-1
TGTGCCAGCAGCCAAGCCTTTACTGGGAGCTCCTACAATGAGCAGTTCTTC
CASSQAFTGSSYNEQFF
>TRBV5-6|NA|NA|TRBJ2-7
TGTGCCAGCAGCGCGGCGGTGACAAACGAGCAGTACTTC
CASSAAVTNEQYF
>TRBV20-1|NA|TRBD2|TRBJ2-5
TGCAGCTGCTCCGGAGTAGCGGGAGAAGAGACCCAGTACTTC
CSCSGVAGEETQYF
>TRBV6-2/TRBV6-3|once|TRBD1|TRBJ1-5
TGTGCCAGCAGTCGAGGACAGGGTGGCCAGCCCCAGCATTTT
CASSRGQGGQPQHF
>TRBV7-2|NA|TRBD2|TRBJ2-1
TGTGCCAGCAGCTTGAGCGGGAGTAGCATAAATGAGCAGTTCTTC
CASSLSGSSINEQFF
>TRBV7-6|NA|TRBD2|TRBJ2-2
TGTGCCAGCAGCCCCGGCGGGCGGGGGGCCACCGGGGAGCTGTTTTTT
CASSPGGRGATGELFF
>TRBV10-2|NA|TRBD1|TRBJ1-1
TGCGCCAGCAGCAACCAGCCGGGACAGATGAACACTGAAGCTTTCTTT
CASSNQPGQMNTEAFF
>TRBV7-2|NA|TRBD1|TRBJ2-7
TGTGCCAGCACGAGGGGGACAGGGTCCTACGAGCAGTACTTC
CASTRGTGSYEQYF
>TRBV7-8|NA|TRBD2|TRBJ2-1
TGTGCCAGCAGCCCATCCCAAAGCGGGAGCTCCTACAATGAGCAGTTCTTC
CASSPSQSGSSYNEQFF
>TRBV23-1|NA|NA|TRBJ2-2
TGCGCCAGCAGTCAACAACCGGGGGTGGAGAACACCGGGGAGCTGTTTTTT
CASSQQPGVENTGELFF
>TRBV5-1|once|NA|TRBJ2-2
TGCGCCAGCAGCAAGGACCCGCTGCCACAAAACACCGGGGAGCTGTTTTTT
CASSKDPLPQNTGELFF
>TRBV18|NA|NA|TRBJ1-3
TGTGCCAGCTCACCCGACGGAAACACCATATATTTT
CASSPDGNTIYF
>TRBV4-3|NA|NA|TRBJ2-7
TGCGCCAGCAGCCAAGGGCCCTCCTACGAGCAGTACTTC
CASSQGPSYEQYF
>TRBV30|NA|NA|TRBJ1-1
TGTGCCTGGATGGCAGGTTGGGGCACTGAAGCTTTCTTT
CAWMAGWGTEAFF
>TRBV23-1|NA|NA|TRBJ2-2
TGCGCCAGCAGTCAACGGCCCAGGGGAGGCACCGGGGAGCTGTTTTTT
CASSQRPRGGTGELFF
>TRBV12-3/TRBV12-4|NA|NA|TRBJ1-4
TGTGCCAGCAGTTCCCAGACGGGTGAAAAACTGTTTTTT
CASSSQTGEKLFF
>TRBV29-1|NA|TRBD2|TRBJ2-5
TGCAGCGTTGAAGTCGGGTCTAGCGGGATTGGGACCCAGTACTTC
CSVEVGSSGIGTQYF
>TRBV2|NA|NA|TRBJ2-1
TGTGCCAGCAGTGTAGACCGGGACTCGTATGAGCAGTTCTTC
CASSVDRDSYEQFF
>TRBV2|NA|NA|TRBJ2-1
TGTGCCAGCAAGGTCGAAAGGGAGAATGAGCAGTTCTTC
CASKVERENEQFF